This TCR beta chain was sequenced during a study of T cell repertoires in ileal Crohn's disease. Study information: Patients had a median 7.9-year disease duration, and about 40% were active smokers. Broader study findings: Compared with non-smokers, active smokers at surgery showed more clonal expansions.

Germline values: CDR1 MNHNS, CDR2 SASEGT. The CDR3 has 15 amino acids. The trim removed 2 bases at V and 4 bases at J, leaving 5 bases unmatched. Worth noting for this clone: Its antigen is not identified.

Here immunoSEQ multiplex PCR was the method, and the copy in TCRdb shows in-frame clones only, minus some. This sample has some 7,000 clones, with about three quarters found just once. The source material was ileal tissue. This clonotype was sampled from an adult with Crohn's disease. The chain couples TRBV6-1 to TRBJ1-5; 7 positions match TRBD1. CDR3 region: CASSEYGTANQPQHF. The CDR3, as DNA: TGTGCCAGCAGTGAATATGGGACAGCTAATCAGCCCCAGCATTTT.